This paragraph covers one TCR beta chain sequence. Individuals drawn from around 25 US areas were roughly 18 to 95 years old. Two negative PCRs, clearance, or symptom resolution had been documented for recovered Cohort 3 donors. The method was immunoSEQ multiplex PCR; TCRdb's version includes in-frame clones alone and lacks a portion of them. Of 150,000 to 200,000 clones in the sample, around 84% are singletons; the top ten hold nearly 8%. The data belong to a study of blood T cell repertoires in COVID-19. Study summary: Sites in the United States, Italy and Spain provided acute and convalescent COVID-19 samples. T cells, B-cell-depleted T cells, or PBMCs provided the cDNA or gDNA that served as material.

The CDR3 length is 12 residues. V lost 8 bases to trimming and J lost 9 bases, with 14 bases between them. Sequenced sample: PBMCs or T cells enriched from blood (not recorded which). The receptor was isolated from a woman in her forties or fifties who had recovered from COVID-19. The rearrangement uses TRBV12-3 or TRBV12-4 and TRBJ1-3, with D perhaps matching TRBD1 (6 bases). For the CDR3, the DNA is TGTGCCAGCCTTACAGGGCCGGGCACCATATATTTT. This translates into CASLTGPGTIYF.